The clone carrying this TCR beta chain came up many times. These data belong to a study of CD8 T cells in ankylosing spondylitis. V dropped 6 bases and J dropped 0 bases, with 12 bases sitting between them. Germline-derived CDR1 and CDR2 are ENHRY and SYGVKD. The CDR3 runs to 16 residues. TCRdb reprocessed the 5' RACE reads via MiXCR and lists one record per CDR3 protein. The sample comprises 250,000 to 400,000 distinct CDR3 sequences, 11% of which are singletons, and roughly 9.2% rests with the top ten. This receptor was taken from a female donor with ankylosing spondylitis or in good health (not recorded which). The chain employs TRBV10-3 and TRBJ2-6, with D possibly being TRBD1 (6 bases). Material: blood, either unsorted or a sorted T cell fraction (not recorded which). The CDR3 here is CAIRPGASSGANVLTF. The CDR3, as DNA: TGTGCCATCAGGCCAGGGGCGAGCTCTGGGGCCAACGTCCTGACTTTC.